Below are 3 T cell receptor beta chains sequenced from a single sample in a study of T-cell memory formation after mild COVID-19. One entry per CDR3 protein results from TCRdb running MiXCR on the 5' RACE reads. The sample carries roughly 370,000 distinct CDR3 sequences, roughly 15% recorded once. Sequencing was carried out using PBMCs or a T cell subset sorted from them (not recorded which). The receptors were sampled from a man aged 18 to 30 who had mild COVID-19 (a few samples of this study predate the infection). Cell type and time point are not known.

The CDR3 loop is CASSLYRSGRETQYF. The CDR3 nucleotides are TGTGCCAGCAGCTTATATCGAAGCGGGCGGGAGACCCAGTACTTC. The rearrangement links TRBV11-2 to TRBJ2-5; D perhaps matches TRBD2 (6 bases). Trimming cost V 2 bases and J 5 bases, with 15 bases left between them. The germline V gene encodes CDR1 SGHAT and CDR2 FQNNGV. The CDR3 spans 15 residues.

This chain connects TRBV12-3 or TRBV12-4 to TRBJ2-1, with a possible D match to TRBD1 (6 bases). V shed 5 bases and J shed 8 bases, with 16 bases lying between them. This CDR3 contains 14 residues. Here the CDR3 DNA reads TGTGCCAGCAGTCCCTCTGACAGGAGTGATGAGCAGTTCTTC. It encodes CASSPSDRSDEQFF.

This clonotype has only a few counts. The CDR3 nucleotides read TGTGCCAGCAGCTTAACTCCTAGCGGGGGCACAGATACGCAGTATTTT. It specifies CASSLTPSGGTDTQYF. This sequence joins TRBV7-8 and TRBJ2-3, with 9 bases identical to TRBD2. With 2 bases clipped from V and 1 base from J, the junction kept 4 bases outside the gene matches. Per the germline V gene, CDR1 is SGHVS and CDR2 is FQNEAQ. The CDR3 consists of 16 residues.